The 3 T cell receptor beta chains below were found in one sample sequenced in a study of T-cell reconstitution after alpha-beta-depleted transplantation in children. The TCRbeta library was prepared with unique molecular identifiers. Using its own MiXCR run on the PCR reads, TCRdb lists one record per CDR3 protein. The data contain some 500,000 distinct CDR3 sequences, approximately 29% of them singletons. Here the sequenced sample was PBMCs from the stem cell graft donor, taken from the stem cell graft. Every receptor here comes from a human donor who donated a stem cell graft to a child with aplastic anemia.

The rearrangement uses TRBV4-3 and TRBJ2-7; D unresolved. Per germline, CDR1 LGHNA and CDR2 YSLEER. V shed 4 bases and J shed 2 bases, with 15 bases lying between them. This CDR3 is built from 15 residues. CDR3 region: CASSPAMAGPYEQYF. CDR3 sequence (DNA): TGCGCCAGCAGCCCCGCAATGGCAGGACCCTACGAGCAGTACTTC.

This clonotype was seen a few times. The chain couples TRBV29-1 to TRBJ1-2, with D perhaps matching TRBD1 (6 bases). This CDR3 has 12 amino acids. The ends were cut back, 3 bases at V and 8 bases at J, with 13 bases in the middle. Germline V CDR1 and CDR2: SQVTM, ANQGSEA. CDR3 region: CSVESGVWGYTF. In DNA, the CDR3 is TGCAGCGTTGAGTCAGGGGTGTGGGGCTACACCTTC.

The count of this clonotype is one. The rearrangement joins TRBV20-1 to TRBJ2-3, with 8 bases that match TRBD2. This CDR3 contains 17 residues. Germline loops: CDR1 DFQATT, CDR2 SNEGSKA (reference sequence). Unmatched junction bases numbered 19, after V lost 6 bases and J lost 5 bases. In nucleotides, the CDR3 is TGCAGTGCCATCTCGGCTAGTATAGCGGGAATGGGAGATACGCAGTATTTT. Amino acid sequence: CSAISASIAGMGDTQYF.